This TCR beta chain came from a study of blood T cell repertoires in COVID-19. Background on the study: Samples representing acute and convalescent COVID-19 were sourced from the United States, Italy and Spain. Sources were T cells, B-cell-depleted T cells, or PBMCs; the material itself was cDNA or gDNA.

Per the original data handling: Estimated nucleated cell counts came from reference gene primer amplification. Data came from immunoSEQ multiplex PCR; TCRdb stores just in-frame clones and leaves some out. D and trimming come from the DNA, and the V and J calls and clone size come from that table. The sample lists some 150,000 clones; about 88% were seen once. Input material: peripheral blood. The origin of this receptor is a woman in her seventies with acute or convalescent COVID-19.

Written as DNA, the CDR3 is TGTGCCAGCAGCCCCATTCAGGAGACAGGGAATGGCTACACCTTC. Translation: CASSPIQETGNGYTF. This sequence joins TRBV7-9 and TRBJ1-2, with TRBD1 identical over 7 bases. CDR1 is SEHNR and CDR2 is FQNEAQ in the germline V gene (reference sequence). After removal of 5 bases from V and 6 bases from J, the junction contained 12 bases not matched to a gene. This CDR3 has 15 amino acids.